Below, 18 T cell receptor beta chains from the same sample are listed, as sequenced in a study of CD8+ T cells in alopecia areata. Extraction and reverse transcription of RNA yielded cDNA as the sequencing template. This table comes from immunoSEQ multiplex PCR, and its TCRdb copy is limited to in-frame clones, with some not included. The table includes about 110,000 clones, 50% to 60% detected once. Sample: NKG2D-low CD8+ T cells sorted from blood. These receptors were collected from a human donor with alopecia areata.

This chain connects TRBV2 to TRBJ2-1, with TRBD1 matching over 10 bases. The CDR3 runs to 13 residues. After removal of 10 bases from V and 5 bases from J, the junction contained 5 bases not matched to a gene. In germline, CDR1 is SNHLY, CDR2 FYNNEI. The DNA of the CDR3 is TGTGCCACAGGGACAGGGGAAAACAATGAGCAGTTCTTC. Its protein is CATGTGENNEQFF.

The chain recombines TRBV27 with TRBJ1-1; D unresolved. Looked up from germline, CDR1 is MNHEY and CDR2 is SMNVEV (reference sequence). CDR3 length: 15 residues. The V gene lost 0 bases and the J gene lost 1 base, with 9 bases spanning the gap. DNA of the CDR3: TGTGCCAGCAGTTTATCGGACTTTAGGAACACTGAAGCTTTCTTT. Protein product: CASSLSDFRNTEAFF.

The chain employs TRBV5-6 and TRBJ2-1; 10 nucleotides line up with TRBD1. V trimming: 4 bases; J trimming: 6 bases; junction bases outside the gene matches: 13. Looked up from germline, CDR1 is SGHDT and CDR2 is YYEEEE. The CDR3 spans 17 residues. CDR3 nucleotide sequence: TGTGCCAGCAGCAGGCATGCGGACAGGGGGATATTCAATGAGCAGTTCTTC. Its protein is CASSRHADRGIFNEQFF.

The chain is built from TRBV19 and TRBJ2-1; TRBD2 matches at 9 bases. Germline CDR1 LNHDA, CDR2 SQIVND (reference sequence). CDR3 length equals 15 residues. The J segment lost 7 bases and the V segment lost 3 bases, leaving 7 bases of the junction unmatched. As DNA, the CDR3 is TGTGCCAGTAGTATGGAGGGACTAGCTTATAATGAGCAGTTCTTC. This encodes CASSMEGLAYNEQFF. The variable domain in full, with the rest retrieved from reference TRBV19 and TRBJ2-1, is DGGITQSPKYLFRKEGQNVTLSCEQNLNHDAMYWYRQDPGQGLRLIYYSQIVNDFQKGDIAEGYSVSREKKESFPLTVTSAQKNPTAFYLCASSMEGLAYNEQFFGPGTRLTVL.

The chain employs TRBV11-2 and TRBJ2-1; D is unresolved. Trimming took off 4 bases at V and 5 bases at J, with 0 bases between the two ends. CDR3 length equals 10 residues. The germline CDR1 and CDR2 sequences are SGHAT and FQNNGV. CDR3 coding DNA: TGTGCCAGCAGCTACAATGAGCAGTTCTTC. It specifies CASSYNEQFF.

A single count supports this clone. This sequence joins TRBV6-1 and TRBJ1-5; D uncertain. Germline V lookup: CDR1 MNHNS, CDR2 SASEGT. This CDR3 region has 14 residues. V lost 6 bases and J 3 bases, leaving 12 bases between the germline ends. CDR3 sequence (DNA): TGTGCCAGCAGCGCCGGACCGTTCAATCAGCCCCAGCATTTT. Its translation is CASSAGPFNQPQHF.

The V call is TRBV27, the J call TRBJ2-1, with 10 bases aligning to TRBD1. Germline V gives CDR1 MNHEY, CDR2 SMNVEV (reference sequence). After removal of 0 bases from V and 7 bases from J, the junction contained 3 bases not matched to a gene. The CDR3 has 15 amino acids. Here the CDR3 reads CASSLSDRGSNEQFF. CDR3 sequence (DNA): TGTGCCAGCAGTTTATCGGACAGGGGGTCTAATGAGCAGTTCTTC.

The rearrangement joins TRBV5-1 to TRBJ1-2; tentative D call: TRBD1 (6 bases). There are 13 residues in the CDR3. Germline assignment: CDR1 SGHRS and CDR2 YFSETQ. V was trimmed by 2 bases and J by 8 bases, leaving 13 bases between them. CDR3 bases: TGCGCCAGCAGCTTAACACAGGGATGGGGCTACACCTTC. Its translation: CASSLTQGWGYTF.

The chain joins TRBV14 to TRBJ1-1; D is unclear. From germline, CDR1 is SGHDN and CDR2 FVKESK. V lost 0 bases and J lost 5, with 10 bases in between. The CDR3 spans 14 residues. The CDR3 sequence: CASSQDRRGTEAFF. The DNA for the CDR3 is TGTGCCAGCAGCCAAGATCGGCGGGGTACTGAAGCTTTCTTT.

The rearrangement uses TRBV7-8 and TRBJ2-3; D gene uncertain. The CDR3 sequence is 14 residues long. Trimming pared 0 bases from V and 0 bases from J, leaving 4 bases between. The V gene's germline CDR1 is SGHVS and CDR2 FQNEAQ. The CDR3 reads CASSLAASTDTQYF. The CDR3 DNA is TGTGCCAGCAGCTTAGCGGCTAGCACAGATACGCAGTATTTT.

This clone turned up a few times. The chain uses TRBV9 and TRBJ2-1; 10 positions agree with TRBD2. Germline V gene lookup returns CDR1 SGDLS and CDR2 YYNGEE. CDR3 length: 15 amino acids. V lost 5 bases and J lost 4; bases outside the gene matches: 6. The chain's CDR3 is CASRATSGIYNEQFF. CDR3 DNA sequence: TGTGCCAGCAGGGCCACTAGCGGGATATACAATGAGCAGTTCTTC.

The J gene is TRBJ1-5, the V gene TRBV6-5; TRBD1 might be the D (5 bases). Germline CDR1 reads MNHEY; CDR2 reads SVGAGI. There are 13 residues in the CDR3. V lost 6 bases, J lost 7 bases, and 13 bases lay in between. The CDR3 nucleotides are TGTGCCAGCAGCTCGGGGGGTTTCCAGCCCCAGCATTTT. Amino acid sequence: CASSSGGFQPQHF.

This rearrangement joins TRBV4-1 to TRBJ2-2, with TRBD2 matching over 7 bases. After removal of 4 bases from V and 3 bases from J, the junction contained 5 bases not matched to a gene. CDR1 is MGHRA, CDR2 YSYEKL, per germline. The CDR3 extends over 15 amino acids. CDR3 nucleotide sequence: TGCGCCAGCAGCCTTAAGGGGAGGGACACCGGGGAGCTGTTTTTT. Its translation is CASSLKGRDTGELFF.

The chain is built from TRBV25-1 and TRBJ1-5, with a weak D call TRBD1 (6 bases). The CDR3 spans 12 residues. The germline V and J ends were trimmed by 4 bases and 7 bases, with 8 bases remaining between them. CDR1 MGHDK and CDR2 SYGVNS come from the germline V gene. CDR3 sequence reads: CASSGGGQPQHF. DNA of the CDR3: TGTGCCAGCAGTGGGGGGGGCCAGCCCCAGCATTTT.

This sequence joins TRBV10-1 and TRBJ2-1; TRBD1 might be the D (6 bases). The CDR3 sequence is 16 residues long. The V end was cut by 5 bases, the J end by 0 bases, with 14 bases between. The germline gives CDR1 WNHNN, CDR2 SYGVQD (reference sequence). The CDR3 nucleotides are TGCGCCAGCAGTAAAGACCAGGGGAGCTCCTACAATGAGCAGTTCTTC. Translated, it gives CASSKDQGSSYNEQFF.

The J gene is TRBJ2-3, the V gene TRBV7-9, with a weak D call TRBD2 (6 bases). V was shortened by 4 bases and J by 9 bases, with 20 bases between the two germline ends. The length of the CDR3 is 15 residues. The germline CDR1 and CDR2 sequences are SEHNR and FQNEAQ (reference sequence). The CDR3 is CASSSSRASERTQYF. CDR3 bases: TGTGCCAGCAGCTCCTCCCGGGCTAGCGAGAGGACGCAGTATTTT. Full variable domain (missing parts from reference TRBV7-9 and TRBJ2-3): DTGVSQNPRHKITKRGQNVTFRCDPISEHNRLYWYRQTLGQGPEFLTYFQNEAQLEKSRLLSDRFSAERPKGSFSTLEIQRTEQGDSAMYLCASSSSRASERTQYFGPGTRLTVL.

This clone was counted between two and nine times. The chain combines TRBV27 with TRBJ1-2, with 7 positions matching TRBD1. Unmatched junction bases numbered 3, after V lost 4 bases and J lost 4 bases. Per germline, CDR1 MNHEY and CDR2 SMNVEV (reference sequence). CDR3 length: 13 residues. CDR3 region: CASSSGQLYGYTF. The CDR3, as DNA: TGTGCCAGCAGTTCGGGACAGCTCTATGGCTACACCTTC.

The chain recombines TRBV7-6 with TRBJ2-5; 8 nucleotides align to TRBD2. This CDR3 spans 14 amino acids. The V gene's germline CDR1 is SGHVS and CDR2 FNYEAQ. The junction had 5 bases not matched to a gene; V was cut back by 3 bases and J by 5 bases. In DNA form, the CDR3 reads TGTGCCAGCAGCTTCGGACTAGCAGGGGAGACCCAGTACTTC. Protein: CASSFGLAGETQYF.